A single sample gave rise to the 3 T cell receptor beta chains below, sequenced in a study of blood T cell repertoires in COVID-19 (dated by TCRdb to 2018 to 2021). Library generation was performed with the immunoSEQ multiplex PCR assay. TCRdb obtained this table from immuneACCESS and retained in-frame rearrangements with V and J assigned. These tables miss some clones; where compared with another copy, unresolved V genes account for less than half of the shortfall, and the remainder is unexplained. The sample profile shows some 200,000 clones; around 85% of them were found once. About 3.1% of the sample is taken by the ten largest. Sequencing was carried out using PBMCs or T cells enriched from blood (not recorded which). All receptors come from a woman aged 45 to 65 in a cohort exposed to, infected with or recovered from COVID-19 (not recorded which).

This clone came up once. The CDR3 region has the DNA TGCGCCAGCAGCCAAGCGGACAGGGGGGCAACTAATGAAAAACTGTTTTTT. This gives the protein CASSQADRGATNEKLFF. The chain carries TRBV4-1 and TRBJ1-4; 10 positions agree with TRBD1. Germline V lookup: CDR1 MGHRA, CDR2 YSYEKL. J was trimmed by 0 bases and V by 1 base; bases with no gene match: 2. This CDR3 region has 17 residues.

The chain is built from TRBV7-9 and TRBJ1-3; 7 bases agree with TRBD1. The CDR3 covers 16 residues. Germline loops: CDR1 SEHNR, CDR2 FQNEAQ (reference sequence). Trimming took 5 bases from V and 0 from J; bases not matched to a gene: 7. The CDR3 DNA reads TGTGCCAGCAGCATATGGGACAGCTACTCTGGAAACACCATATATTTT. Its protein is CASSIWDSYSGNTIYF.

This clone was seen only once. The chain has TRBV7-8 and TRBJ2-3; D is ambiguous. Looked up from germline, CDR1 is SGHVS and CDR2 is FQNEAQ. The CDR3 runs 16 residues. V was clipped by 3 bases and J by 0 bases, with 13 bases between them. In DNA, the CDR3 is TGTGCCAGCAGCTTTCTAAGCCGTCTGAGCACAGATACGCAGTATTTT. Protein: CASSFLSRLSTDTQYF. The full variable domain, with the rest looked up from reference TRBV7-8 and TRBJ2-3, is GAGVSQSPRYKVAKRGQDVALRCDPISGHVSLFWYQQALGQGPEFLTYFQNEAQLDKSGLPSDRFFAERPEGSVSTLKIQRTQQEDSAVYLCASSFLSRLSTDTQYFGPGTRLTVL.